These 7 T cell receptor beta chains originate from one sample sequenced in a study of regulatory T cells in long-lasting Graves disease (dated by TCRdb to the early 2020s). The library was generated by multiplex PCR. TCRdb names Illumina HiSeq 4000 as the instrument used. iRepertoire HTBI primers and Arm-PCR amplification of CDR3 regions were used to construct TCR beta libraries. Through fastp at Q25 and MiXCR, TCRdb rebuilt clones from the public reads, retaining in-frame beta chains. Rows with a matching CDR3 protein are joined into one entry that keeps the most common DNA and genes. The sample table contains 400,000 or so distinct CDR3 sequences; only one count was recorded for 20% to 25% of them. Clones ranked in the top ten supply less than 25% of the sample. This specimen's time point label, per the study, means: persistent/refractory GD, antithyroid drugs over 5 years with positive TRAb. For both TCR sequencing and RNA sequencing, RNA was extracted from PBMCs using TRIzol.

The material sequenced was peripheral blood mononuclear cells (PBMCs), taken when the disease was refractory, from a patient treated with antithyroid drugs. These receptors were obtained from a female donor with Graves disease.

In its sample, this clonotype was seen many times. The chain recombines TRBV12-3 or TRBV12-4 with TRBJ1-2; possibly TRBD1 for D (5 bases). The V gene lost 6 bases and the J gene lost 3 bases, with 14 bases spanning the gap. This CDR3 has 14 residues. The CDR3 bases are TGTGCCAGCAGAAGCGACAGATTGGACTATGGCTACACCTTC. Translated: CASRSDRLDYGYTF.

As regards this clonotype: This may be a read error: a much more frequent sequence differs by one nucleotide. The V and J genes are TRBV7-9 and TRBJ2-7, with TRBD1 matching over 7 bases. With the DNA end fitting TRBJ2-5 better, the J assignment may be wrong. CDR3 length equals 14 residues. Germline lookup yields CDR1 SEHNR and CDR2 FQNEAQ (reference sequence). This CDR3 is CASIWTGRQGTQYF. DNA of the CDR3: TGTGCCAGCATCTGGACAGGCCGTCAAGGGACCCAGTACTTC.

This clonotype came up a few times. The J gene is TRBJ1-1, the V gene TRBV9; 8 nucleotides agree with TRBD1. From germline, CDR1 is SGDLS and CDR2 YYNGEE. Trimming removed 2 bases from V and 4 bases from J; junction bases left unmatched: 4. There are 14 residues in the CDR3. The chain's CDR3 is CASSVTGEGTEAFF. The CDR3 DNA is TGTGCCAGCAGCGTGACAGGGGAGGGCACTGAAGCTTTCTTT.

Remarks on this clonotype: One end of the junction does not line up with germline, which may come from a read error. The chain joins TRBV11-2 to TRBJ2-1; TRBD1 matches 9 bases. CDR3 length: 16 amino acids. Germline CDR1 SGHAT, CDR2 FQNNGV. CDR3 amino acids: CASSPMDRGRDNGQFF. CDR3 sequence (DNA): TGTGCCAGCAGCCCAATGGACAGGGGTAGGGACAATGGGCAGTTCTTC.

The table lists this clonotype with many counts. This chain links TRBV27 with TRBJ1-2; TRBD1 matches 8 bases. CDR1 is MNHEY, CDR2 SMNVEV, per germline (reference sequence). The length of the CDR3 is 13 residues. V lost 1 base to trimming and J lost 11 bases; unmatched junction nucleotides: 6. In nucleotides, the CDR3 is TGTGCCAGCAGTTTATTATTCGGACAGGGATACACCTTC. This gives the protein CASSLLFGQGYTF.

Concerning this clonotype: The germline gene is not matched at one end of the junction; a read error may be the cause. The chain uses TRBV18 and TRBJ2-2; 10 bases align to TRBD1. The CDR3 has 16 amino acids. Germline-derived CDR1 and CDR2 are KGHSH and LQKENI. The chain's CDR3 is CASSPAGQGGTGELFF. The CDR3 region has the DNA TGTGCCAGCTCACCAGCAGGACAGGGGGGCACCGGGGAGCTGTTTTTC.

This clonotype was seen ten or more times. The chain combines TRBV5-1 with TRBJ1-2; the match to TRBD1 covers 8 bases. Germline loops: CDR1 SGHRS, CDR2 YFSETQ. CDR3 length equals 14 residues. V lost 4 bases to trimming and J lost 4 bases; unmatched junction nucleotides: 6. This CDR3 is CASSTTGAPYGYTF. The CDR3 coding sequence is TGCGCCAGCAGCACGACAGGGGCCCCCTATGGCTACACCTTC.